A selection of T cell receptor beta chains follows, all from one sample in a study of T cell responses to AZD1222 COVID-19 vaccine. Some clones are missing from TCRdb's copy, which holds only in-frame ones; the method was immunoSEQ multiplex PCR. The data hold approximately 100,000 clones, with about nine tenths observed a single time. The specimen was peripheral blood, collected on day 0 of AZD1222 vaccination. These receptors all stem from an adult in good health. CDR3s include the opening cysteine and the closing phenylalanine or tryptophan. The D gene is left open where the match is weak. Not all rows give a size; the values are once, few, many and, for expanded clones, a class.

cdr3_length j_call v_call clone_size d_call cdr3_nt cdr3_aa
13 TRBJ1-2 TRBV15 once TRBD1 TGTGCCACCAGCAGAGGGACAGGGGAAGGCTACACCTTC CATSRGTGEGYTF
13 TRBJ1-2 TRBV4-3 NA NA TGCGCCAGCAGCCAGCAGTCTAACTATGGCTACACCTTC CASSQQSNYGYTF
15 TRBJ2-5 TRBV4-1 NA NA TGCGCCAGCAGCCAACAACAGCCACGCCAAGAGACCCAGTACTTC CASSQQQPRQETQYF
19 TRBJ1-6 TRBV5-6 NA NA TGTGCCAGCACTCCTAAGGGCGGGGGGCACCCGTCCTATAATTCACCCCTCCACTTT CASTPKGGGHPSYNSPLHF
15 TRBJ2-3 TRBV5-1 NA NA TGCGCCAGCAGCACAGCGGGACACTACACAGATACGCAGTATTTT CASSTAGHYTDTQYF
13 TRBJ1-2 TRBV4-3 NA NA TGCGCCAGCAGCCAAGATATTGTGGATGGCTACACCTTC CASSQDIVDGYTF
14 TRBJ1-3 TRBV25-1 NA TRBD1 TGTGCCACCCAGAGGGACAGCTCTGGAAACACCATATATTTT CATQRDSSGNTIYF
11 TRBJ1-2 TRBV6-2/TRBV6-3 NA NA TGTGCCAGCAGCGCGGGACTTGGCTACACCTTC CASSAGLGYTF
15 TRBJ2-7 TRBV4-3 NA NA TGCGCCAGCAGCCAAGCGTCGGACCGCTCCTACGAGCAGTACTTC CASSQASDRSYEQYF
15 TRBJ1-2 TRBV27 NA TRBD1 TGTGCCAGCAGTTCAAGACAGGGTCGGAGCTATGGCTACACCTTC CASSSRQGRSYGYTF
15 TRBJ2-7 TRBV11-2 NA TRBD1 TGTGCCAGCAGCTCCTACAGGGGGCGCGTCTACGAGCAGTACTTC CASSSYRGRVYEQYF
14 TRBJ1-6 TRBV3-1/TRBV3-2 NA NA TGTGCCAGCAGCCAAGGACGGACAGTATCCCCCCTCCACTTT CASSQGRTVSPLHF
14 TRBJ1-2 TRBV19 NA TRBD1 TGTGCCAGTAGTCCCCAGGGGGGATACTATGGCTACACCTTC CASSPQGGYYGYTF
13 TRBJ1-1 TRBV12-3/TRBV12-4 NA TRBD1 TGTGCCAGCAGCCCGGACAGGGTAACTGAAGCTTTCTTT CASSPDRVTEAFF
18 TRBJ1-3 TRBV4-1 NA NA TGCGCCAGCAGCCAAGCGGGTGGTCGGGGGCCAGGTGGAAACACCATATATTTT CASSQAGGRGPGGNTIYF
14 TRBJ2-4 TRBV6-1 NA NA TGTGCCAGCAGTGAAGCGTTGGGGTTGAACATTCAGTACTTC CASSEALGLNIQYF
15 TRBJ1-2 TRBV7-6 NA NA TGTGCCAGCAGCCCATTGGACGGAGCTAACTATGGCTACACCTTC CASSPLDGANYGYTF
12 TRBJ1-1 TRBV12-3/TRBV12-4 NA TRBD1 TGTGCCAGCGATTCAGGGGGCACTGAAGCTTTCTTT CASDSGGTEAFF
18 TRBJ2-2 TRBV4-2 NA TRBD2 TGTGCCAGCAGCCACGGGACTAGCGGGGGGGCGTTCATCGGGGAGCTGTTTTTT CASSHGTSGGAFIGELFF
13 TRBJ1-2 TRBV6-5 NA NA TGTGCCAGTAAGGTCGGCGAGGTCTATGGCTACACCTTC CASKVGEVYGYTF
16 TRBJ1-5 TRBV28 NA NA TGTGCCAGCAGTTTATCACAGTCCGGAACCAATCAGCCCCAGCATTTT CASSLSQSGTNQPQHF
17 TRBJ1-3 TRBV5-6 NA TRBD1 TGTGCCAGCAGCCGCTTTGACAGGGATGTCTCTGGAAACACCATATATTTT CASSRFDRDVSGNTIYF
14 TRBJ1-2 TRBV6-1 NA TRBD1 TGTGCCAGCAGTGAAACCCGACAGGGAGGTGGCTACACCTTC CASSETRQGGGYTF
16 TRBJ1-1 TRBV18 NA NA TGTGCCAGCTCACCATATATGCAGGGAAGAGACACTGAAGCTTTCTTT CASSPYMQGRDTEAFF
13 TRBJ2-3 TRBV24-1 NA TRBD1 TGTGCCACCGGACAGGGTGGCCCAGATACGCAGTATTTT CATGQGGPDTQYF
15 TRBJ1-5 TRBV7-9 few TRBD1 TGTGCCAGCAGCCCACAGGGGGCCCACAATCAGCCCCAGCATTTT CASSPQGAHNQPQHF
13 TRBJ1-1 TRBV6-4 NA NA TGTGCCAGCAGTGACACCGGAGCCGCTGAAGCTTTCTTT CASSDTGAAEAFF
16 TRBJ1-6 TRBV7-3 NA TRBD1 TGTGCCAGCAGCGCCCAAGACAGGGGAGATAATTCACCCCTCCACTTT CASSAQDRGDNSPLHF
19 TRBJ2-7 TRBV4-1 NA TRBD2 TGCGCCAGCAGCCAAGGTTCGGGACTAGCGGGGGGCCCCACCTACGAGCAGTACTTC CASSQGSGLAGGPTYEQYF
16 TRBJ2-1 TRBV4-3 NA NA TGCGCCAGCAGCCAAGATGGCCTTCCCTCCTACAATGAGCAGTTCTTC CASSQDGLPSYNEQFF
13 TRBJ1-2 TRBV9 NA TRBD1 TGTGCCAGCAGTACAGGGGGGTCTAGGGGCTACACCTTC CASSTGGSRGYTF
16 TRBJ2-7 TRBV5-6 NA NA TGTGCCAGCAGCTTGGCTTTTAGTTCAAATCCCTACGAGCAGTACTTC CASSLAFSSNPYEQYF
16 TRBJ2-3 TRBV9 few TRBD2 TGTGCCAGCAGCGTAGAGGGTAGCGGGGACGCAGATACGCAGTATTTT CASSVEGSGDADTQYF
14 TRBJ2-2 TRBV30 NA NA TGTGCCTGGCTACCGGGACGGGTGGCCGGGGAGCTGTTTTTT CAWLPGRVAGELFF
13 TRBJ2-7 TRBV3-1/TRBV3-2 NA NA TGTGCCAGCAGCCATGCCCCCCTCGGCGAGCAGTACTTC CASSHAPLGEQYF
14 TRBJ2-7 TRBV3-1/TRBV3-2 NA TRBD1 TGTGCCAGCAGCCAAAGGGACAGGGCCTACGAGCAGTACTTC CASSQRDRAYEQYF
13 TRBJ2-7 TRBV18 NA NA TGTGCCAGCTCACCCTCTGAACTCTACGAGCAGTACTTC CASSPSELYEQYF
12 TRBJ2-4 TRBV30 NA NA TGTGCCTGGAACTCCGGTTTAAACATTCAGTACTTC CAWNSGLNIQYF
14 TRBJ2-7 TRBV7-3 NA NA TGTGCCAGCAGCTTACAGGGTCTCTCCTACGAGCAGTACTTC CASSLQGLSYEQYF
12 TRBJ2-2 TRBV5-1 NA NA TGCGCCAGCAGCTTGGCCGCCGGGGAGCTGTTTTTT CASSLAAGELFF
13 TRBJ1-5 TRBV12-3/TRBV12-4 NA NA TGTGCCAGCAGTAAGTTTGAGGGGGAGCCCCAGCATTTT CASSKFEGEPQHF
13 TRBJ1-5 TRBV6-4 NA TRBD1 TGTGCCAGCAGTGAGGGCAGGGACAGGCCCCAGCATTTT CASSEGRDRPQHF
18 TRBJ1-2 TRBV5-5 once NA TGTGCCAGCAGCTTGGCAGTGTTGGGGCCTCTCCTCTTAGGCGGCTACACCTTC CASSLAVLGPLLLGGYTF
13 TRBJ1-2 TRBV4-1 NA NA TGCGCCAGCAGCCACGCCCTTCCGGGAGGCTACACCTTC CASSHALPGGYTF
14 TRBJ1-2 TRBV28 NA TRBD1 TGTGCCATCCCCAAACAGGGGGGTATTAGTGGCTACACCTTC CAIPKQGGISGYTF
11 TRBJ2-5 TRBV30 NA NA TGTGCCTGGAGTTTCAGGGAGACCCAGTACTTC CAWSFRETQYF
16 TRBJ2-3 TRBV5-6 NA TRBD1 TGTGCCAGCAGCTTACAAGGGACAGGGAGGACAGATACGCAGTATTTT CASSLQGTGRTDTQYF
15 TRBJ1-1 TRBV19 NA NA TGTGCCAGTAGTATAGGGGGGGGGCGCCGTCCTGAAGCTTTCTTT CASSIGGGRRPEAFF
15 TRBJ1-1 TRBV3-1/TRBV3-2 NA NA TGTGCCAGCCGCCGCCGCGGCAGAATTAACACTGAAGCTTTCTTT CASRRRGRINTEAFF
16 TRBJ2-1 TRBV7-2 once NA TGTGCCAGCACCCTGTGGGGGCGGGGGCCTAACAATGAGCAGTTCTTC CASTLWGRGPNNEQFF
11 TRBJ1-1 TRBV19 NA TRBD1 TGTGCCACACAGGGGTGGTCTGAAGCTTTCTTT CATQGWSEAFF
12 TRBJ1-4 TRBV11-2 NA NA TGTGCCAGCAGCCGACTAGGGGAAAAACTGTTTTTT CASSRLGEKLFF
13 TRBJ2-7 TRBV6-5 NA NA TGTGCCAGCAGGGGGACCGCAGCCTACGAGCAGTACTTC CASRGTAAYEQYF
13 TRBJ2-3 TRBV7-2 NA TRBD2 TGTGCCAGCCGGGGGGGCAGTACAGATACGCAGTATTTT CASRGGSTDTQYF
16 TRBJ2-5 TRBV7-2 NA TRBD2 TGTGCCAGCAGCTTGGCAGCGGGGGGGCTAGGAGAGACCCAGTACTTC CASSLAAGGLGETQYF